The 3 T cell receptor beta chains below all came from one sample that was sequenced in a study of CD4 T cells in relation to SARS-CoV-2 and coronaviruses. These receptors' antigens are unknown. Sequencing was performed with immunoSEQ multiplex PCR; in TCRdb, only in-frame clones are kept and a portion is missing. The repertoire holds around 18,000 clones, roughly 77% seen once, with about 32% in the top ten. CD4+ T cells from unexposed donors were obtained before the COVID-19 pandemic (2011-2018). After ten to eleven days of culture, CD4+ T cells were isolated. Sequencing was done on a sample of CD4+ T cells from PBMCs, cultured in vitro. The receptor source for this set is a human donor in good health.

The chain joins TRBV7-2 to TRBJ2-1, with D perhaps matching TRBD1 (5 bases). Germline V gene lookup returns CDR1 SGHTA and CDR2 FQGNSA. V shed 3 bases and J shed 2 bases, with 8 bases lying between them. This CDR3 spans 14 amino acids. DNA of the CDR3: TGTGCCAGCAGCTTGGGGCGGACCTACAATGAGCAGTTCTTC. Translating it yields CASSLGRTYNEQFF. Full variable domain (outside the CDR3, taken from reference TRBV7-2 and TRBJ2-1): GAGVSQSPSNKVTEKGKDVELRCDPISGHTALYWYRQSLGQGLEFLIYFQGNSAPDKSGLPSDRFSAERTGGSVSTLTIQRTQQEDSAVYLCASSLGRTYNEQFFGPGTRLTVL.

V and J are TRBV30 and TRBJ2-7; TRBD2 might be the D (5 bases). Germline V gene sequence: CDR1 GTSNPN, CDR2 SVGIG (reference sequence). The CDR3 contains 14 residues. With 3 bases removed from V and 6 bases from J, the gap between germline ends came to 18 bases. The CDR3 region is CAWSRAGPVLEQYF. CDR3 bases: TGTGCCTGGAGCCGGGCGGGTCCCGTCCTCGAGCAGTACTTC.

The genes are TRBV5-1 and TRBJ1-1; D gene ambiguous. The CDR3 is 13 residues long. Trimming shortened V by 2 bases and J by 2 bases, and 7 bases separated the two germline ends. Germline loops: CDR1 SGHRS, CDR2 YFSETQ. The CDR3, as DNA: TGCGCCAGCAGCTTACGTAAAAACACTGAAGCTTTCTTT. Amino acids: CASSLRKNTEAFF.